Following are 9 T cell receptor beta chains from one sample sequenced in a study of shared clonotypes between healthy human individuals (dated by TCRdb to the early 2020s). Library preparation employed the immunoSEQ multiplex PCR assay. The immuneACCESS repertoire file appears here via TCRdb, limited to in-frame rearrangements. These files lack a portion of the clones; in checked studies, under half of the deficit traces to unresolved V genes, and the cause of the others is not known. The table for this sample lists about 600,000 clones; 95% of them were counted only once. 0.09% to 0.13% of the sample belongs to the ten largest clones. CD8 naive samples were obtained by positive selection for CCR7 among CD45RO-negative cells, yielding a CD45RA+CCR7+ population from which TemRA cells were excluded. Source material: naive CD8+ T cells sorted from blood. The cell subset or site label for this specimen denotes: CD45RA+CCR7+. The source is a woman in her 30s in good health.

The CDR3 DNA sequence: TGTGCCAGCAATGCTAGAATTGACTACGAGCAGTACTTC. As protein: CASNARIDYEQYF. The chain uses TRBV6-5 and TRBJ2-7; D not certain. There are 13 residues in the CDR3. Deletions cut 7 bases from V and 3 bases from J, with 13 bases between. Looked up from germline, CDR1 is MNHEY and CDR2 is SVGAGI.

The chain recombines TRBV28 with TRBJ2-1, with unresolved D. The CDR3 sequence is 18 residues long. Germline CDR1 is MDHEN and CDR2 is SYDVKM. Trimming pared 1 base from V and 0 bases from J, leaving 16 bases between. The CDR3 spells CASSLSPPDLSSYNEQFF. The CDR3, as DNA: TGTGCCAGCAGTTTATCCCCCCCAGACTTGAGCTCCTACAATGAGCAGTTCTTC.

This CDR3 reads CARDHQPGLANTGELFF. The CDR3 DNA reads TGTGCCAGGGACCACCAACCGGGACTAGCGAACACCGGGGAGCTGTTTTTT. This chain uses TRBV5-8 with TRBJ2-2; 8 nucleotides agree with TRBD2. This CDR3 is built from 17 residues. V gave up 8 bases and J gave up 0 bases; unmatched junction bases: 12. CDR1 and CDR2 (germline): SGHTS, YDEGEE.

The chain employs TRBV6-5 and TRBJ1-1, with D tentatively TRBD1 (6 bases). This CDR3 spans 14 amino acids. Germline CDR1 reads MNHEY; CDR2 reads SVGAGI. Trimming shortened V by 2 bases and J by 7 bases, and 14 bases separated the two germline ends. Written as DNA, the CDR3 is TGTGCCAGCAGTTACGGGCAGGGGTTTGGTGAAGCTTTCTTT. Translation gives CASSYGQGFGEAFF.

The chain couples TRBV7-2 to TRBJ1-3; D uncertain. V lost 1 base and J 2 bases, leaving 12 bases between the germline ends. This CDR3 contains 16 residues. CDR1 is SGHTA, CDR2 FQGNSA, per germline. This CDR3 is CASSLDPRSPGNTIYF. The CDR3 nucleotides are TGTGCCAGCAGCTTAGACCCCCGGTCCCCTGGAAACACCATATATTTT.

The chain is built from TRBV18 and TRBJ2-7, with a weak D call TRBD2 (6 bases). The CDR3 covers 15 residues. Germline V gene sequence: CDR1 KGHSH, CDR2 LQKENI. The V gene lost 4 bases and the J gene lost 3 bases, with 16 bases spanning the gap. The CDR3 bases are TGTGCCAGCTCACGCGAACGGGACTCTGGCTACGAGCAGTACTTC. Translated, it gives CASSRERDSGYEQYF.

The chain combines TRBV25-1 with TRBJ2-7; D is unclear. The CDR3 sequence is 13 residues long. V was clipped by 5 bases and J by 0 bases, with 8 bases between them. Looked up from germline, CDR1 is MGHDK and CDR2 is SYGVNS. The CDR3 sequence: CASSTRSSYEQYF. The CDR3 DNA follows: TGTGCCAGCAGTACCAGGAGCTCCTACGAGCAGTACTTC.

J is TRBJ1-2 and V is TRBV28; D not resolved. CDR1 MDHEN and CDR2 SYDVKM come from the germline V gene. The CDR3 is 17 residues long. V was clipped by 7 bases and J by 2 bases, with 23 bases between them. CDR3 amino acids: CASTPRKGRDGNYGYTF. The CDR3 DNA follows: TGTGCCAGCACCCCACGGAAAGGACGAGATGGCAACTATGGCTACACCTTC.

This clone has only a few counts. The chain joins TRBV14 to TRBJ1-1, with a tentative D call TRBD1 (6 bases). Germline V gene sequence: CDR1 SGHDN, CDR2 FVKESK. V dropped 0 bases and J dropped 3 bases, with 20 bases sitting between them. The CDR3 spans 18 residues. CDR3 in DNA: TGTGCCAGCAGCCAAGAGCGGTGGCGGCAGGGGCGTGACACTGAAGCTTTCTTT. It translates to CASSQERWRQGRDTEAFF.